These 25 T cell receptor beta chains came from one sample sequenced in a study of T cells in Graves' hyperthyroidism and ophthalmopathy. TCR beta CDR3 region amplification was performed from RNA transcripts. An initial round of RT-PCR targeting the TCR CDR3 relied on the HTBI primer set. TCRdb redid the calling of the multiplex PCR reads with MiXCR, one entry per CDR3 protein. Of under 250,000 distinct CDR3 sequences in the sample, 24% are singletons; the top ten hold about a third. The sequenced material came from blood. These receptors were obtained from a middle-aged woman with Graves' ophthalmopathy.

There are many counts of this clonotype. The CDR3 here is CASSPPGEYGYTF. In nucleotides, the CDR3 is TGTGCCAGCTCACCACCAGGAGAATATGGCTACACCTTC. The chain couples TRBV18 to TRBJ1-2; D gene ambiguous. Germline loops: CDR1 KGHSH, CDR2 LQKENI. Trimming took 0 bases from V and 5 from J, leaving 7 bases between them. The CDR3 extends over 13 amino acids.

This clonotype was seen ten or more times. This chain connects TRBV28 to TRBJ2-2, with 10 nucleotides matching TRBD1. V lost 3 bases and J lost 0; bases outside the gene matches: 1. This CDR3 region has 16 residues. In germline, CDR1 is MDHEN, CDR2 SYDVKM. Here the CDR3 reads CASSLGTGANTGELFF. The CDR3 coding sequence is TGTGCCAGCAGTTTGGGGACAGGGGCGAACACCGGGGAGCTGTTTTTT.

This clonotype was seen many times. The chain's CDR3 is CSAGTSGTGRYGYTF. The CDR3, as DNA: TGCAGTGCGGGAACCTCCGGGACAGGACGCTATGGCTACACCTTC. J is TRBJ1-2 and V is TRBV20-1, with 8 nucleotides matching TRBD1. The CDR3 runs to 15 residues. With V trimmed by 6 bases and J by 4 bases, 13 bases remained unmatched. Germline V CDR1 and CDR2: DFQATT, SNEGSKA (reference sequence).

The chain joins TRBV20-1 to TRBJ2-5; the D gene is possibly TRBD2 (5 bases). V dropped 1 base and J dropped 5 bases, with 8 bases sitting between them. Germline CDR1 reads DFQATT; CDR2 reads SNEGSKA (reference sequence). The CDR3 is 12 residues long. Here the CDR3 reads CSARGGDETQYF. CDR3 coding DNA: TGCAGTGCTAGAGGGGGAGACGAGACCCAGTACTTC.

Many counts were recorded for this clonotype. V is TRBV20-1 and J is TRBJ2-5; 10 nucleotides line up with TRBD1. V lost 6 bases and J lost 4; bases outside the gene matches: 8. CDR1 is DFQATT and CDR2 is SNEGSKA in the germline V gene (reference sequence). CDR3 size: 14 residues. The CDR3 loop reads CSAPRQGAGETQYF. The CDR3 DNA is TGCAGTGCGCCACGACAGGGGGCTGGAGAGACCCAGTACTTC.

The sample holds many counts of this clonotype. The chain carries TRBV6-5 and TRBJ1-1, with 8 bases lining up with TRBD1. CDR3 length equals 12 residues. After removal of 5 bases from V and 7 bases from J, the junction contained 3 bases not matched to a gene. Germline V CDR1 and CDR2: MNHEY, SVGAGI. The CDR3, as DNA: TGTGCCAGCAGTCCTGACAGGGGTGAAGCTTTCTTT. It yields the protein CASSPDRGEAFF.

The CDR3 nucleotides are TGTGCCAGCAGTTGGGCCAGCGCAGAGACCCAGTACTTC. Amino acids: CASSWASAETQYF. The chain has TRBV12-3 or TRBV12-4 and TRBJ2-5; D unresolved. V lost 4 bases, J lost 4 bases, and 10 bases lay in between. The CDR3 extends over 13 amino acids.

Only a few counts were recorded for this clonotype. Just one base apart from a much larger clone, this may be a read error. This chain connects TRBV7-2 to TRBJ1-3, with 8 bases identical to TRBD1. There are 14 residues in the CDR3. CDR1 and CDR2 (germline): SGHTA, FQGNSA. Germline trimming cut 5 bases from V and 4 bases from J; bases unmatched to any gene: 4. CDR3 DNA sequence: TGTGCCAGCAGCCAGACAGGGGTGGGAAACACCATATATTTT. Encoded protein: CASSQTGVGNTIYF.

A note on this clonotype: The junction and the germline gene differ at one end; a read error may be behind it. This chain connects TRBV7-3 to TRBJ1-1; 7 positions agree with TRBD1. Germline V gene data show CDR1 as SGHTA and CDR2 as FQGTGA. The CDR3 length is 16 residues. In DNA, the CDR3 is TGTGCCAGCAGCTTTCTCCGACAGGGTGCAAACACTGAAGATTTCTTT. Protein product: CASSFLRQGANTEDFF.

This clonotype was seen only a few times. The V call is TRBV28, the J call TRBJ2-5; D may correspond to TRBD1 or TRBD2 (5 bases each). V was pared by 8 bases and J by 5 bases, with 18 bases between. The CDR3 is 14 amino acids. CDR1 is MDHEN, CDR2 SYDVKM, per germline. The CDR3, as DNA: TGTGCCAGCGGTCTACGCCAGGGCGGGGAGACCCAGTACTTC. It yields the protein CASGLRQGGETQYF.

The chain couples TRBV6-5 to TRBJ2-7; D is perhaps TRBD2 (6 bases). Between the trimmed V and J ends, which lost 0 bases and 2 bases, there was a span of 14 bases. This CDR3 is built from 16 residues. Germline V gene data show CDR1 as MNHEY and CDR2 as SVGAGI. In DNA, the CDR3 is TGTGCCAGCAGTTACTCGATCCCTAGCGAGACCTACGAGCAGTACTTC. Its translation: CASSYSIPSETYEQYF.

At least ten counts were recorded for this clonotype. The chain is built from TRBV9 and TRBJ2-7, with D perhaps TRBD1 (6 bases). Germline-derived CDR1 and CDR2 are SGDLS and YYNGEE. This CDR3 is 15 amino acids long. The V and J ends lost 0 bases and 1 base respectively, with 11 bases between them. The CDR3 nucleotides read TGTGCCAGCAGCGTAGGGACAGAACCTTCCTACGAGCAGTACTTC. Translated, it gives CASSVGTEPSYEQYF.

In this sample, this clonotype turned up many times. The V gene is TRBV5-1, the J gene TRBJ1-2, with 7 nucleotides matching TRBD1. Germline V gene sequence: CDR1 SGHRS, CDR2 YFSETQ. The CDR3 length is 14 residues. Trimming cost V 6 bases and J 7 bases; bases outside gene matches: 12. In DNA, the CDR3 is TGCGCCAGCACCAGGGACAGCCTCCAGGGTGGCTACACCTTC. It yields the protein CASTRDSLQGGYTF.

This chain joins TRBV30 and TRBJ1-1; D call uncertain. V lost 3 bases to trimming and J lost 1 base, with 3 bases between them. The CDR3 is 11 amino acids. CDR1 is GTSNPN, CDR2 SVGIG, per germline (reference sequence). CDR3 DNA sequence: TGTGCCTGGAGGACGAACACTGAAGCTTTCTTT. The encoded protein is CAWRTNTEAFF. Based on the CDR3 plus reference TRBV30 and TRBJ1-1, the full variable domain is SQTIHQWPATLVQPVGSPLSLECTVEGTSNPNLYWYRQAAGRGLQLLFYSVGIGQISSEVPQNLSASRPQDRQFILSSKKLLLSDSGFYLCAWRTNTEAFFGQGTRLTVV.

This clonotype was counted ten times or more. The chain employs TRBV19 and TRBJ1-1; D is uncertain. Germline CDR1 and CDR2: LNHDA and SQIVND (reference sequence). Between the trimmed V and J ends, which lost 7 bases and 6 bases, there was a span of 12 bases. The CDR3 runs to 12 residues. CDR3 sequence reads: CASMALGAEAFF. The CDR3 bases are TGTGCCAGTATGGCCCTCGGGGCTGAAGCTTTCTTT.

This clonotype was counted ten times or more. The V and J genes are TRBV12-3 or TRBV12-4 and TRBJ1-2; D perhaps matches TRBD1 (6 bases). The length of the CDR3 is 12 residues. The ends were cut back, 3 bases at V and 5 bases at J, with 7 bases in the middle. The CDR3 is CASSLGAYGYTF. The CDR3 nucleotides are TGTGCCAGCAGTTTGGGGGCTTATGGCTACACCTTC.

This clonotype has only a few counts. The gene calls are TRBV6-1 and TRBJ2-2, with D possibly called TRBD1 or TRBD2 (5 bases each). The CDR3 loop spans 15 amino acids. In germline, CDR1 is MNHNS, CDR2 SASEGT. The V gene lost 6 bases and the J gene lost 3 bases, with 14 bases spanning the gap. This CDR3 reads CASRRDLVDTGELFF. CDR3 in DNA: TGTGCCAGCAGAAGGGACCTTGTGGACACCGGGGAGCTGTTTTTT.

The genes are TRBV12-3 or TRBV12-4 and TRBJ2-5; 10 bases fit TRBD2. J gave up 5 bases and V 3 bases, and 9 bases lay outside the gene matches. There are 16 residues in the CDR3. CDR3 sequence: CASSFPSGGLGETQYF. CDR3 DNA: TGTGCCAGCAGTTTCCCTAGCGGGGGACTGGGTGAGACCCAGTACTTC.

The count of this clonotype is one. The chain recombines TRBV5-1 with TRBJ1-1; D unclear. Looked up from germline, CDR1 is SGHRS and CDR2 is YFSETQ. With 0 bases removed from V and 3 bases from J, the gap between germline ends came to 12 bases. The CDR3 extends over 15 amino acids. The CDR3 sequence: CASSLVSRGYTEAFF. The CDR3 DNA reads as TGCGCCAGCAGCTTGGTGAGTCGGGGTTACACTGAAGCTTTCTTT.

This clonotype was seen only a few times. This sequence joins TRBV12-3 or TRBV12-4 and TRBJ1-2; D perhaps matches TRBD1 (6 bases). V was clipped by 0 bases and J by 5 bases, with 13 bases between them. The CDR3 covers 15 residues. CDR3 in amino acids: CASSLAYLGQYGYTF. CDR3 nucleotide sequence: TGTGCCAGCAGTTTAGCGTATCTTGGACAGTATGGCTACACCTTC.

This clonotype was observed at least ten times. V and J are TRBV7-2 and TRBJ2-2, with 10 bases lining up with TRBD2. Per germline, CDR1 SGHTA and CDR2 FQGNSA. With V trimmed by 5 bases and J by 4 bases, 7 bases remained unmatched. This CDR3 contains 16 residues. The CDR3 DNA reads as TGTGCCAGCAGCCTGCGACTAGCGGGTGGCACCGGGGAGCTGTTTTTT. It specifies CASSLRLAGGTGELFF.

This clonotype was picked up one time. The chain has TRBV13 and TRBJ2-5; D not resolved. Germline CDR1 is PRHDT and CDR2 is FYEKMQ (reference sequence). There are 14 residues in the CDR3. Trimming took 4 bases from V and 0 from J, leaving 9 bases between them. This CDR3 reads CASSSSGHQETQYF. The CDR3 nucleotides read TGTGCCAGCAGCTCCTCCGGCCACCAAGAGACCCAGTACTTC.

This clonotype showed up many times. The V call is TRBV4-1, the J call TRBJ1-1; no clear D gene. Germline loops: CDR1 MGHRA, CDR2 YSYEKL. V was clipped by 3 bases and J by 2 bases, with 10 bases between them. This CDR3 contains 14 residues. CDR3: CASSQGQANTEAFF. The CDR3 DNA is TGCGCCAGCAGCCAGGGCCAGGCCAACACTGAAGCTTTCTTT.

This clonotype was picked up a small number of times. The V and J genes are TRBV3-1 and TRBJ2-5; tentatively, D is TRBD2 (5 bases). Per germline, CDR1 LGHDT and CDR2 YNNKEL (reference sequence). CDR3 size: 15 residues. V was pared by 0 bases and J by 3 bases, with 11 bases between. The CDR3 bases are TGTGCCAGCAGCCAAGATCGGGGAGAAAAAGAGACCCAGTACTTC. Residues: CASSQDRGEKETQYF.

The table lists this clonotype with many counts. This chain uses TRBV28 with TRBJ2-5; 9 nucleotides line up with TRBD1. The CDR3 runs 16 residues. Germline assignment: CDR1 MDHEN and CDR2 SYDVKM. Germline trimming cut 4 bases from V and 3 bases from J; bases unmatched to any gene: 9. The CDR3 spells CASSSRDRVPEETQYF. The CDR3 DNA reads TGTGCCAGCAGTTCGAGGGACAGGGTACCAGAAGAGACCCAGTACTTC.